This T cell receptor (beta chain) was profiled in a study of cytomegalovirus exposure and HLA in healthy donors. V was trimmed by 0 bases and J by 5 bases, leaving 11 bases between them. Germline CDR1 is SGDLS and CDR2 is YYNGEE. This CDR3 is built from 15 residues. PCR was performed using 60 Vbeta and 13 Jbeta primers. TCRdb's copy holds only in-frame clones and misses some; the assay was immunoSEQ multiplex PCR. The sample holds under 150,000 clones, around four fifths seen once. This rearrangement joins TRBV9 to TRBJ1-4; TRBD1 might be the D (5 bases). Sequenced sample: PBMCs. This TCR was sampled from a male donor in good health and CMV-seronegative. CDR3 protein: CASSVAGEGNEKLFF. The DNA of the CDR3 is TGTGCCAGCAGCGTAGCGGGGGAAGGCAATGAAAAACTGTTTTTT.